What follows are 14 T cell receptor beta chains derived from one specimen sequenced in a study of shared clonotypes between healthy human individuals. Sequenced by immunoSEQ multiplex PCR; TCRdb stores in-frame clones only, minus some. The top ten hold about 0.38% of the sample, which has roughly 2,500,000 clones, 80% to 95% seen once. Sequencing input: naive CD4+ T cells from PBMCs. Indicated subset: CD45RA+ positively selected. The receptors were gathered from a man aged 18 to 30 in good health. Some clones in this sample may be carry-over from other donors' samples.

The CDR3 DNA sequence: TGTGCCAATCCAGACAGGGACACTGAAGCTTTCTTT. It encodes CANPDRDTEAFF. The V call is TRBV28, the J call TRBJ1-1, with 7 bases lining up with TRBD1. After removal of 10 bases from V and 3 bases from J, the junction contained 5 bases not matched to a gene. This CDR3 spans 12 amino acids. Germline lookup yields CDR1 MDHEN and CDR2 SYDVKM.

This chain joins TRBV19 and TRBJ2-1, with a possible D match to TRBD1 (5 bases). Germline V gene lookup returns CDR1 LNHDA and CDR2 SQIVND (reference sequence). V was pared by 1 base and J by 9 bases, with 10 bases between. The CDR3 contains 13 residues. CDR3 DNA sequence: TGTGCCAGTAGTATAGGTAGGGGTGGTGAGCAGTTCTTC. Translated, it gives CASSIGRGGEQFF. Full variable domain (remainder filled in from reference TRBV19 and TRBJ2-1): DGGITQSPKYLFRKEGQNVTLSCEQNLNHDAMYWYRQDPGQGLRLIYYSQIVNDFQKGDIAEGYSVSREKKESFPLTVTSAQKNPTAFYLCASSIGRGGEQFFGPGTRLTVL.

The V and J genes are TRBV18 and TRBJ2-2; the D gene is possibly TRBD1 (6 bases). The CDR3 has 17 residues. Trimming left V 2 bases short and J 6 bases short, with 19 bases between. The germline V gene has CDR1 KGHSH and CDR2 LQKENI. For the CDR3, the DNA is TGTGCCAGCTCACCAGGGGGCCCAATTCTATCACCCGGGGAGCTGTTTTTT. Amino acid sequence: CASSPGGPILSPGELFF.

The chain combines TRBV15 with TRBJ1-2; D gene unclear. Germline-derived CDR1 and CDR2 are LNHNV and YYDKDF (reference sequence). Between the trimmed V and J ends, which lost 0 bases and 4 bases, there was a span of 15 bases. This CDR3 contains 16 residues. The CDR3 nucleotides read TGTGCCACCAGCAGAGAGGGCAGCACAGTAACCTATGGCTACACCTTC. This sequence encodes CATSREGSTVTYGYTF.

The chain combines TRBV6-1 with TRBJ1-5; unclear D gene. This CDR3 comprises 12 residues. Germline V gene data show CDR1 as MNHNS and CDR2 as SASEGT. The CDR3 nucleotides are TGTGAAGTAGGCCCGAACTTTCAGCCCCAGCATTTT. The encoded protein is CEVGPNFQPQHF.

This sequence joins TRBV30 and TRBJ2-1; 9 nucleotides match TRBD2. V shed 4 bases, J shed 9 bases, and the junction held 10 bases outside the gene matches. Germline V lookup: CDR1 GTSNPN, CDR2 SVGIG (reference sequence). This CDR3 spans 14 amino acids. CDR3 sequence (DNA): TGTGCCTGGACCGCAGGACTAGCGAGGACTGAGCAGTTCTTC. It translates to CAWTAGLARTEQFF.

The chain joins TRBV7-6 to TRBJ2-2; 8 bases are shared with TRBD1. V gave up 6 bases and J gave up 2 bases; unmatched junction bases: 5. The CDR3 loop spans 15 amino acids. From germline, CDR1 is SGHVS and CDR2 FNYEAQ. CDR3 protein: CASRPGQVNTGELFF. The DNA for the CDR3 is TGTGCCAGCAGGCCGGGACAGGTTAACACCGGGGAGCTGTTTTTT.

The chain links TRBV28 to TRBJ1-1, with D maybe TRBD1 (6 bases). This CDR3 has 13 residues. Germline-derived CDR1 and CDR2 are MDHEN and SYDVKM. Trimming left V 10 bases short and J 0 bases short, with 12 bases between. The CDR3 DNA is TGTGCCATCATGGGACAACTGAACACTGAAGCTTTCTTT. Translation gives CAIMGQLNTEAFF. Combining the CDR3 with reference TRBV28 and TRBJ1-1 gives the whole variable domain DVKVTQSSRYLVKRTGEKVFLECVQDMDHENMFWYRQDPGLGLRLIYFSYDVKMKEKGDIPEGYSVSREKKERFSLILESASTNQTSMYLCAIMGQLNTEAFFGQGTRLTVV.

This clone was seen just once. The V call is TRBV27, the J call TRBJ2-3; no definite D call. CDR1 and CDR2 (germline): MNHEY, SMNVEV (reference sequence). V was shortened by 6 bases and J by 4 bases, with 11 bases between the two germline ends. The CDR3 is made up of 13 amino acids. The CDR3 is CASRGNTPDTQYF. The DNA for the CDR3 is TGTGCCAGCAGGGGGAACACACCAGATACGCAGTATTTT.

A word on this clone: Other DNA sequences in the sample encode the same CDR3. The chain couples TRBV28 to TRBJ2-7; tentatively, D is TRBD1 or TRBD2 (8 bases each). The germline V and J ends were trimmed by 6 bases and 3 bases, with 18 bases remaining between them. CDR1 and CDR2 (germline): MDHEN, SYDVKM. CDR3 length: 15 amino acids. CDR3 sequence reads: CASSSGGTGLYEQYF. The CDR3 DNA reads as TGTGCCAGCAGCTCGGGAGGGACAGGCCTCTACGAGCAGTACTTC.

The chain combines TRBV11-2 with TRBJ2-7; the match to TRBD1 covers 8 bases. Germline CDR1 and CDR2: SGHAT and FQNNGV. CDR3 length equals 15 residues. Trimming removed 4 bases from V and 2 bases from J; junction bases left unmatched: 7. CDR3: CASSSLRDRTYEQYF. The CDR3 DNA reads as TGTGCCAGCAGCTCTCTCCGGGACAGGACCTACGAGCAGTACTTC.

The genes are TRBV29-1 and TRBJ2-3, with D perhaps assigned TRBD1 or TRBD2 (5 bases each). V shed 4 bases and J shed 5 bases, with 16 bases lying between them. The CDR3 consists of 14 residues. Germline CDR1 SQVTM, CDR2 ANQGSEA. The CDR3 DNA follows: TGCAGCGTTGTGACGGGTTTGAGGGGAGATACGCAGTATTTT. It codes for CSVVTGLRGDTQYF.

The chain couples TRBV28 to TRBJ1-2, with 7 bases identical to TRBD1. The CDR3 has 15 amino acids. J lost 4 bases, V lost 6 bases, and 11 bases had no gene match. Germline CDR1 is MDHEN and CDR2 is SYDVKM. The CDR3 DNA sequence: TGTGCCAGCAGCTCCGGACCAGGGGGGATCTATGGCTACACCTTC. Its protein product is CASSSGPGGIYGYTF.

This chain links TRBV11-3 with TRBJ2-2, with D uncertain. The CDR3 has 13 amino acids. Per germline, CDR1 SGHNT and CDR2 YENEEA. Trimming pared 3 bases from V and 5 bases from J, leaving 7 bases between. Here the CDR3 DNA reads TGTGCCAGCAGCTTTCCCCCAACCGGGGAGCTGTTTTTT. This gives the protein CASSFPPTGELFF.